These 13 T cell receptor beta chains were all obtained from the same sample, sequenced in a study of T-cell reconstitution after alpha-beta-depleted transplantation in children. Using unique molecular identifiers, the investigators prepared the TCRbeta library. TCRdb ran MiXCR on the PCR reads and lists one entry per CDR3 protein. Of more than 450,000 distinct CDR3 sequences in the sample, around 20% are singletons; the top ten hold 3% to 4%. Sequenced here: PBMCs from the stem cell graft donor, sampled from the stem cell graft. These receptors were taken from a human donor who donated a stem cell graft to a child with acute lymphoblastic leukemia.

The rearrangement links TRBV5-1 to TRBJ2-5; a weak D match, TRBD1 (6 bases). CDR1 SGHRS and CDR2 YFSETQ come from the germline V gene. The ends were cut back, 3 bases at V and 12 bases at J, with 12 bases in the middle. The CDR3 totals 11 residues. The CDR3 loop is CASSSNRDKYF. The CDR3 DNA follows: TGCGCCAGCAGCTCGAACCGGGACAAGTACTTC.

The V and J genes are TRBV20-1 and TRBJ1-1; no clear D. Per germline, CDR1 DFQATT and CDR2 SNEGSKA (reference sequence). Deletions cut 4 bases from V and 7 bases from J, with 19 bases between. CDR3 length equals 14 residues. CDR3 region: CSATKDTPEGEAFF. The CDR3 coding sequence is TGCAGTGCTACTAAAGACACGCCCGAGGGTGAAGCTTTCTTT.

This clonotype has only a few counts. The V gene is TRBV10-3, the J gene TRBJ1-2; D gene uncertain. Trimming shortened V by 3 bases and J by 3 bases, and 17 bases separated the two germline ends. The CDR3 runs 16 residues. From germline, CDR1 is ENHRY and CDR2 SYGVKD. The chain's CDR3 is CAISDPGQRRYYGYTF. Written as DNA, the CDR3 is TGTGCCATCAGTGACCCGGGTCAGCGGCGTTACTATGGCTACACCTTC.

This clonotype was recorded a few times. The rearrangement uses TRBV20-1 and TRBJ2-1; a weak D match, TRBD1 (7 bases). This CDR3 contains 16 residues. V lost 6 bases and J 2 bases, leaving 20 bases between the germline ends. Germline assignment: CDR1 DFQATT and CDR2 SNEGSKA (reference sequence). CDR3 bases: TGCAGTGCGACTCCCAGGGGGGCCACCCCCTACAATGAGCAGTTCTTC. It codes for CSATPRGATPYNEQFF.

This clonotype was seen more than once but under ten times. This chain connects TRBV9 to TRBJ2-3; tentatively, D is TRBD2 (7 bases). V gave up 4 bases and J gave up 2 bases, with 14 bases separating them. The CDR3 sequence is 15 residues long. The germline V gene has CDR1 SGDLS and CDR2 YYNGEE. The CDR3 sequence: CASSSRGALTDTQYF. The CDR3 DNA sequence: TGTGCCAGCAGCTCCCGGGGGGCCCTCACAGATACGCAGTATTTT.

This clonotype has more than one count but fewer than ten. This rearrangement joins TRBV6-5 to TRBJ2-7; D is perhaps TRBD2 (6 bases). The CDR3 totals 17 residues. The germline V gene has CDR1 MNHEY and CDR2 SVGAGI. V gave up 4 bases and J gave up 3 bases, with 22 bases separating them. DNA of the CDR3: TGTGCCAGCAGTTCCCCCCCGTGGGGGGACTTCGGCTACGAGCAGTACTTC. It is translated as CASSSPPWGDFGYEQYF.

This clonotype was counted a few times. V and J are TRBV7-9 and TRBJ1-2; a possible D gene is TRBD1 (5 bases). The CDR3 consists of 15 residues. V was shortened by 5 bases and J by 4 bases, with 17 bases between the two germline ends. CDR1 SEHNR and CDR2 FQNEAQ come from the germline V gene (reference sequence). Here the CDR3 DNA reads TGTGCCAGCAGCCCGCTCACCGGGACCGGCTATGGCTACACCTTC. Translated, it gives CASSPLTGTGYGYTF.

The chain joins TRBV18 to TRBJ2-3, with no clear D. This CDR3 has 12 residues. From germline, CDR1 is KGHSH and CDR2 LQKENI. V dropped 4 bases and J dropped 6 bases, with 8 bases sitting between them. Here the CDR3 DNA reads TGTGCCAGCTCACAGTCGTGGGATACGCAGTATTTT. Translating gives CASSQSWDTQYF.

The table lists this clonotype with a few counts. The chain has TRBV9 and TRBJ2-1; D is unclear. This CDR3 has 14 residues. Trimming removed 0 bases from V and 4 bases from J, with 8 bases in between. Looked up from germline, CDR1 is SGDLS and CDR2 is YYNGEE. The CDR3 spells CASSVGGGYNEQFF. As DNA, the CDR3 is TGTGCCAGCAGCGTAGGCGGCGGATACAATGAGCAGTTCTTC.

This clonotype came up many times. The chain recombines TRBV7-6 with TRBJ2-1, with D perhaps TRBD2 (7 bases). Germline lookup yields CDR1 SGHVS and CDR2 FNYEAQ. The CDR3 consists of 15 residues. V was shortened by 5 bases and J by 6 bases, with 17 bases between the two germline ends. CDR3 in amino acids: CASSARGGGGNEQFF. CDR3 DNA: TGTGCCAGCAGCGCGCGTGGAGGGGGGGGCAATGAGCAGTTCTTC.

The chain recombines TRBV3-1 with TRBJ1-1; D is uncertain. Trimming stripped 0 bases from V and 0 bases from J, with 8 bases between. The CDR3 consists of 15 residues. Germline loops: CDR1 LGHDT, CDR2 YNNKEL (reference sequence). The CDR3 DNA follows: TGTGCCAGCAGCCAAGATGAGGTAGTGAACACTGAAGCTTTCTTT. This encodes CASSQDEVVNTEAFF.

The chain links TRBV5-4 to TRBJ2-3, with D possibly matching TRBD1 (5 bases). The CDR3 sequence is 15 residues long. The V end was cut by 0 bases, the J end by 4 bases, with 12 bases between. Germline values: CDR1 SGHNT, CDR2 YYREEE (reference sequence). For the CDR3, the DNA is TGTGCCAGCAGCTTGGAAGCAGGGAACGCAGATACGCAGTATTTT. This encodes CASSLEAGNADTQYF.

The chain has TRBV20-1 and TRBJ2-5; TRBD2 aligns across 16 bases. V lost 5 bases and J lost 5; bases outside the gene matches: 11. CDR3 length: 17 residues. CDR1 DFQATT and CDR2 SNEGSKA come from the germline V gene (reference sequence). CDR3 in amino acids: CSARAGLAGGPRETQYF. CDR3 in DNA: TGCAGTGCTCGTGCGGGACTAGCGGGAGGGCCGCGTGAGACCCAGTACTTC.